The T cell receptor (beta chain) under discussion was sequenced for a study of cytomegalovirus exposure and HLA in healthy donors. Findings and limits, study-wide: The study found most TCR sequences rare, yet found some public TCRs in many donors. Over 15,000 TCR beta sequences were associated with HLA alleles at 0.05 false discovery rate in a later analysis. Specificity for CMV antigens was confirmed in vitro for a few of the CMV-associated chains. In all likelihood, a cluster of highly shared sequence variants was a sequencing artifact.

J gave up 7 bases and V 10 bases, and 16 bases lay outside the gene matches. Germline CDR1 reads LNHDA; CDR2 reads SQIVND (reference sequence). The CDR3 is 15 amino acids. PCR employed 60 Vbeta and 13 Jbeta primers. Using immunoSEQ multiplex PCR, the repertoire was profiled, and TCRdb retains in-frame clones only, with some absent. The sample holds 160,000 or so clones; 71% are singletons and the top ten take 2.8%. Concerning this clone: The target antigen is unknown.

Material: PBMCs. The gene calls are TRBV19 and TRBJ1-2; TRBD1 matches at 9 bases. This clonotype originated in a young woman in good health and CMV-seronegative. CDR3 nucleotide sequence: TGTGCCACCCACCGGGACAGGGAACCACACGCTGGCTACACCTTC. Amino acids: CATHRDREPHAGYTF.